This passage covers 14 T cell receptor beta chains from one sample sequenced in a study of cytomegalovirus exposure and HLA in healthy donors. The study ran its PCR with 60 Vbeta and 13 Jbeta primers. Sequencing was performed with immunoSEQ multiplex PCR; in TCRdb, only in-frame clones are kept and a portion is missing. This sample carries some 120,000 clones, 80% of them seen once, and the ten largest clones take 0.95% to 1.5%. The sample taken for sequencing was PBMCs. Every receptor here comes from a female donor in good health and CMV-seronegative.

V usage is TRBV7-3 and J usage is TRBJ1-2, with a tentative D call TRBD1 (5 bases). The germline gives CDR1 SGHTA, CDR2 FQGTGA. Deletions cut 3 bases from V and 4 bases from J, with 9 bases between. The CDR3 has 13 amino acids. The CDR3 spells CASSLQGGYGYTF. As DNA, the CDR3 is TGTGCCAGCAGCTTGCAGGGCGGCTATGGCTACACCTTC.

V gene TRBV2 combines with J gene TRBJ1-6; a possible D gene is TRBD1 (6 bases). This CDR3 has 11 residues. V was clipped by 6 bases and J by 14 bases, with 11 bases between them. From germline, CDR1 is SNHLY and CDR2 FYNNEI. CDR3 DNA sequence: TGTGCCAGCAGGGCCGAGGGGGCCCTCCACTTT. This sequence encodes CASRAEGALHF.

This clone has only one observation. The gene calls are TRBV4-1 and TRBJ1-4; D uncertain. CDR3 length: 17 amino acids. V lost 8 bases to trimming and J lost 5 bases, with 24 bases between them. Germline CDR1 and CDR2: MGHRA and YSYEKL. CDR3 coding DNA: TGCGCCAGCGGCCCCCCGAGTCCGGGAGTCTCAAATGAAAAACTGTTTTTT. It encodes CASGPPSPGVSNEKLFF.

The chain employs TRBV7-2 and TRBJ2-3; D uncertain. Trimming shortened V by 5 bases and J by 3 bases, and 18 bases separated the two germline ends. The CDR3 is 16 residues long. The germline CDR1 and CDR2 sequences are SGHTA and FQGNSA. In DNA, the CDR3 is TGTGCCAGCAGCCCCTCGTCTACGGTCTTTACAGATACGCAGTATTTT. It encodes CASSPSSTVFTDTQYF.

This clone was seen only a few times. The gene calls are TRBV7-9 and TRBJ2-3; 8 bases are shared with TRBD1. CDR1 SEHNR and CDR2 FQNEAQ come from the germline V gene (reference sequence). With V trimmed by 0 bases and J by 0 bases, 11 bases remained unmatched. The CDR3 has 19 residues. CDR3 loop: CASSLARTRDRSSTDTQYF. In nucleotides, the CDR3 is TGTGCCAGCAGCTTAGCGAGGACCCGGGACAGGAGTAGCACAGATACGCAGTATTTT.

The CDR3 spells CASSVGVGATEAFF. As DNA, the CDR3 is TGCGCCAGCAGTGTGGGGGTGGGGGCCACTGAAGCTTTCTTT. The chain has TRBV4-1 and TRBJ1-1; tentative D call: TRBD1 (6 bases). Germline values: CDR1 MGHRA, CDR2 YSYEKL. V lost 6 bases to trimming and J lost 4 bases, with 15 bases between them. The length of the CDR3 is 14 residues.

CDR3 amino acids: CASSINQGNTEAFF. CDR3 nucleotides: TGTGCCAGTAGTATCAATCAGGGGAACACTGAAGCTTTCTTT. The V gene is TRBV19, the J gene TRBJ1-1, with D possibly being TRBD1 (5 bases). CDR3 length equals 14 residues. CDR1 and CDR2 (germline): LNHDA, SQIVND (reference sequence). Trimming took off 3 bases at V and 1 base at J, with 9 bases between the two ends.

The chain uses TRBV5-6 and TRBJ2-4; 12 bases agree with TRBD2. CDR3 size: 17 residues. The V gene's germline CDR1 is SGHDT and CDR2 YYEEEE. After removal of 4 bases from V and 6 bases from J, the junction contained 11 bases not matched to a gene. The CDR3: CASSTGLAGRVGNIQYF. In nucleotides, the CDR3 is TGTGCCAGCAGCACAGGACTAGCGGGAAGGGTGGGAAACATTCAGTACTTC.

This chain joins TRBV11-2 and TRBJ2-7, with TRBD2 matching over 14 bases. Trimming at V came to 3 bases and at J to 12 bases, leaving 4 bases not matched to a gene. This CDR3 has 13 amino acids. Germline-derived CDR1 and CDR2 are SGHAT and FQNNGV. CDR3 sequence reads: CASSLTGTSGRYF. In DNA form, the CDR3 reads TGTGCCAGCAGCTTGACCGGGACTAGCGGGAGGTACTTC.

The chain employs TRBV6-6 and TRBJ2-1; 8 nucleotides agree with TRBD2. The CDR3 is 14 amino acids. Germline V gene sequence: CDR1 MNHNY, CDR2 SVGAGI (reference sequence). V trimming: 5 bases; J trimming: 9 bases; junction bases outside the gene matches: 9. DNA for the CDR3: TGTGCCAGCAGTCCCGGGACTAGTAAGGTTGAGCAGTTCTTC. It specifies CASSPGTSKVEQFF.

The chain combines TRBV28 with TRBJ2-5; TRBD2 is a possible D gene (6 bases). This CDR3 is built from 14 residues. The germline V gene has CDR1 MDHEN and CDR2 SYDVKM. V lost 6 bases to trimming and J lost 5 bases, with 16 bases between them. The CDR3 DNA is TGTGCCAGCAGGGGAGGAGAGCCTTTGGAGACCCAGTACTTC. Protein sequence: CASRGGEPLETQYF.

The gene calls are TRBV30 and TRBJ1-2, with D tentatively TRBD1 (6 bases). CDR3 length: 14 residues. CDR1 and CDR2 (germline): GTSNPN, SVGIG (reference sequence). The V end was cut by 2 bases, the J end by 2 bases, with 12 bases between. The chain's CDR3 is CAWSKDRLNYGYTF. DNA for the CDR3: TGTGCCTGGAGTAAGGACAGACTAAACTATGGCTACACCTTC.

The chain is built from TRBV12-5 and TRBJ2-6; 8 positions match TRBD1. Germline V lookup: CDR1 LGHNT, CDR2 FRNRAP. This CDR3 is built from 18 residues. The V gene end was trimmed by 4 bases and the J gene end by 3 bases; junction bases not matched to a gene: 11. The CDR3 region has the DNA TGTGCTAGTGGTTACCGGACAGGGAGCGGTCGTGGGGCCAACGTCCTGACTTTC. Translated, it gives CASGYRTGSGRGANVLTF.

V usage is TRBV1 and J usage is TRBJ1-2; the table's D call, TRBD1, was not checked against the DNA. TRBV1 is recorded as a pseudogene. This CDR3 spans 19 amino acids. The CDR3 DNA is TGCACCAGCAGCCAGGGTCCTTTTTACTTGACAGGGGGCAGGAGCGGCTACACCTTC. This gives the protein CTSSQGPFYLTGGRSGYTF.